Shown below are 27 T cell receptor beta chains from a single sample sequenced in a study of T cells in narcolepsy. Sequenced by immunoSEQ multiplex PCR; TCRdb stores in-frame clones only, minus some. The data show 30,000 or so clones, about 83% seen once. Sequences were obtained from CD45RA- memory CD4+ T cells from PBMCs. These TCRs come from a human donor with narcolepsy.

Only a few counts were recorded for this clone. J is TRBJ2-6 and V is TRBV10-3; 7 bases fit TRBD1. CDR3 length: 18 residues. Germline V gene lookup returns CDR1 ENHRY and CDR2 SYGVKD. V lost 3 bases and J lost 0; bases outside the gene matches: 8. The CDR3 sequence is CAISDAAGGNSGANVLTF. The CDR3, as DNA: TGTGCCATCAGTGACGCGGCAGGGGGTAACTCTGGGGCCAACGTCCTGACTTTC.

The chain recombines TRBV11-2 with TRBJ2-3; 8 positions match TRBD2. With V trimmed by 5 bases and J by 7 bases, 14 bases remained unmatched. Germline CDR1 reads SGHAT; CDR2 reads FQNNGV. This CDR3 has 16 residues. CDR3 sequence (DNA): TGTGCCAGCAGCCGTCTCCGGGGGGGTTTACTCCATACGCAGTATTTT. Amino acid sequence: CASSRLRGGLLHTQYF.

J is TRBJ2-6 and V is TRBV28, with a weak D call TRBD1 (6 bases). CDR1 MDHEN and CDR2 SYDVKM come from the germline V gene. Trimming took off 5 bases at V and 4 bases at J, with 18 bases between the two ends. The CDR3 is 17 amino acids. CDR3 sequence: CASSPPTGSSGANVLTF. The CDR3 DNA sequence: TGTGCCAGCAGTCCCCCAACAGGGAGTTCCGGGGCCAACGTCCTGACTTTC.

This chain connects TRBV5-1 to TRBJ2-3; D call uncertain. The CDR3 loop spans 12 amino acids. The V gene lost 0 bases and the J gene lost 7 bases, with 6 bases spanning the gap. Germline loops: CDR1 SGHRS, CDR2 YFSETQ. The CDR3 bases are TGCGCCAGCAGCTTGGGGCAAAATACGCAGTATTTT. It codes for CASSLGQNTQYF.

The rearrangement links TRBV7-6 to TRBJ2-1; 13 nucleotides line up with TRBD2. The CDR3 has 15 amino acids. The J segment lost 8 bases and the V segment lost 5 bases, leaving 6 bases of the junction unmatched. Germline V CDR1 and CDR2: SGHVS, FNYEAQ. This chain's CDR3 is CASSGTSGGADEQFF. CDR3 bases: TGTGCCAGCAGCGGCACTAGCGGGGGGGCCGATGAGCAGTTCTTC.

The gene calls are TRBV6-5 and TRBJ2-7; D unclear. Germline CDR1 and CDR2: MNHEY and SVGAGI. V was clipped by 7 bases and J by 6 bases, with 10 bases between them. CDR3 size: 11 residues. The CDR3 DNA is TGTGCCAGCAAAACTCCCTTCGAGCAGTACTTC. It translates to CASKTPFEQYF.

The rearrangement links TRBV10-2 to TRBJ2-5; D assignment may be TRBD1 or TRBD2 (5 bases each). V shed 6 bases and J shed 3 bases, with 11 bases lying between them. The germline gives CDR1 WSHSY, CDR2 SAAADI. The CDR3 runs 13 residues. CDR3 sequence reads: CASSGAKKETQYF. For the CDR3, the DNA is TGCGCCAGCAGCGGGGCTAAAAAAGAGACCCAGTACTTC.

The gene calls are TRBV7-3 and TRBJ1-1; D possibly corresponds to TRBD1 (5 bases). V was shortened by 1 base and J by 11 bases, with 11 bases between the two germline ends. In germline, CDR1 is SGHTA, CDR2 FQGTGA. This CDR3 has 12 amino acids. Here the CDR3 DNA reads TGTGCCAGCAGCTTAAACGGGGGAGAGGCTTTCTTT. Its protein is CASSLNGGEAFF.

J is TRBJ2-3 and V is TRBV2; D gene ambiguous. Germline CDR1 is SNHLY and CDR2 is FYNNEI. V lost 4 bases, J lost 4 bases, and 12 bases lay in between. The CDR3 has 14 residues. CDR3 sequence (DNA): TGTGCCAGCAGTGTTCAAGCGTGGGCAGATACGCAGTATTTT. Translating gives CASSVQAWADTQYF. The full variable domain, completed using reference TRBV2 and TRBJ2-3, is EPEVTQTPSHQVTQMGQEVILRCVPISNHLYFYWYRQILGQKVEFLVSFYNNEISEKSEIFDDQFSVERPDGSNFTLKIRSTKLEDSAMYFCASSVQAWADTQYFGPGTRLTVL.

V usage is TRBV5-5 and J usage is TRBJ2-3; D may be TRBD2 (6 bases). Trimming pared 4 bases from V and 1 base from J, leaving 13 bases between. The CDR3 contains 15 residues. Germline V CDR1 and CDR2: SGHKS, YYEKEE (reference sequence). CDR3 in DNA: TGTGCCAGCAGCCCCCTGGCTAGCGGCACAGATACGCAGTATTTT. Translating gives CASSPLASGTDTQYF. The variable domain in full, completed from reference TRBV5-5 and TRBJ2-3, reads DAGVTQSPTHLIKTRGQQVTLRCSPISGHKSVSWYQQVLGQGPQFIFQYYEKEERGRGNFPDRFSARQFPNYSSELNVNALLLGDSALYLCASSPLASGTDTQYFGPGTRLTVL.

This chain uses TRBV7-3 with TRBJ2-2; 7 bases agree with TRBD1. V lost 5 bases and J lost 6; bases outside the gene matches: 3. The CDR3 is 13 amino acids. Germline CDR1 SGHTA, CDR2 FQGTGA. CDR3 sequence reads: CASSEGAPGELFF. CDR3 coding DNA: TGTGCCAGCAGCGAGGGGGCCCCCGGGGAGCTGTTTTTT.

Only a few counts were recorded for this clone. The V gene is TRBV10-2, the J gene TRBJ2-7, with a weak D call TRBD1 (6 bases). The germline V gene encodes CDR1 WSHSY and CDR2 SAAADI. The CDR3 is made up of 11 amino acids. CDR3 in amino acids: CARGWRYEQYF. The CDR3 DNA is TGCGCAAGGGGGTGGAGGTACGAGCAGTACTTC.

The chain employs TRBV4-1 and TRBJ1-5, with D tentatively TRBD1 (5 bases). Per the germline V gene, CDR1 is MGHRA and CDR2 is YSYEKL. The CDR3 runs to 15 residues. The V end was cut by 3 bases, the J end by 1 base, with 10 bases between. CDR3 in amino acids: CASSQETASNQPQHF. CDR3 DNA sequence: TGCGCCAGCAGCCAGGAGACAGCAAGCAATCAGCCCCAGCATTTT.

V and J are TRBV11-2 and TRBJ2-1; 13 bases are a match to TRBD2. The CDR3 is 18 amino acids. CDR1 is SGHAT, CDR2 FQNNGV, per germline. After removal of 1 base from V and 7 bases from J, the junction contained 10 bases not matched to a gene. The CDR3 DNA is TGTGCCAGCAGCTTAGGAATGGGGACTAGCGGGGTAACAAATGAGCAGTTCTTC. Translation: CASSLGMGTSGVTNEQFF.

A note on this clone: Other nucleotide sequences from this sample produce the same CDR3. The chain recombines TRBV7-2 with TRBJ1-1; no definite D call. Germline V lookup: CDR1 SGHTA, CDR2 FQGNSA. The CDR3 runs 17 residues. The CDR3 coding sequence is TGTGTTAGCAGCTGGCTTAGGGAATTGTCTAAGGACACTGAAGCTTTCTTT. Translated, it gives CVSSWLRELSKDTEAFF.

This clone is termed medium-sized. The chain has TRBV6-1 and TRBJ1-3; perhaps TRBD1 as D (6 bases). V was clipped by 4 bases and J by 0 bases, with 13 bases between them. Germline V gene data show CDR1 as MNHNS and CDR2 as SASEGT. The CDR3 has 16 residues. CDR3 sequence reads: CASSARMDSSGNTIYF. The CDR3 DNA reads TGTGCCAGCAGTGCCCGGATGGACAGCTCTGGAAACACCATATATTTT.

The chain couples TRBV19 to TRBJ2-1, with a weak D call TRBD1 (5 bases). The CDR3 covers 13 residues. Per the germline V gene, CDR1 is LNHDA and CDR2 is SQIVND (reference sequence). Deletions cut 7 bases from V and 8 bases from J, with 15 bases between. The CDR3 spells CASTQTAQDEQFF. CDR3 nucleotides: TGTGCCAGTACCCAGACAGCCCAGGATGAGCAGTTCTTC. The variable domain in full, with the rest retrieved from reference TRBV19 and TRBJ2-1, is DGGITQSPKYLFRKEGQNVTLSCEQNLNHDAMYWYRQDPGQGLRLIYYSQIVNDFQKGDIAEGYSVSREKKESFPLTVTSAQKNPTAFYLCASTQTAQDEQFFGPGTRLTVL.

This sequence joins TRBV19 and TRBJ1-2, with TRBD1 matching over 10 bases. CDR3 length: 15 residues. Germline trimming cut 8 bases from V and 5 bases from J; bases unmatched to any gene: 11. In germline, CDR1 is LNHDA, CDR2 SQIVND (reference sequence). The CDR3 nucleotides read TGTGCCAGTCGGGACAGGGGAACCCCTTTGTATGGCTACACCTTC. Its translation: CASRDRGTPLYGYTF.

The chain joins TRBV7-8 to TRBJ1-5; possibly TRBD1 for D (5 bases). Looked up from germline, CDR1 is SGHVS and CDR2 is FQNEAQ. Trimming shortened V by 1 base and J by 7 bases, and 14 bases separated the two germline ends. The CDR3 is 15 amino acids. The CDR3 DNA is TGTGCCAGCAGCTTAGAGGCTGGGGCCCGACAGCCCCAGCATTTT. This gives the protein CASSLEAGARQPQHF.

The rearrangement joins TRBV6-5 to TRBJ1-4; the match to TRBD1 covers 7 bases. The J segment lost 7 bases and the V segment lost 6 bases, leaving 5 bases of the junction unmatched. Germline V CDR1 and CDR2: MNHEY, SVGAGI. The CDR3 extends over 13 amino acids. Here the CDR3 DNA reads TGTGCCAGCAGAGAGGGGGCGAGTGAAAAACTGTTTTTT. Protein: CASREGASEKLFF.

This chain links TRBV30 with TRBJ2-7, with D possibly matching TRBD1 (6 bases). The CDR3 sequence is 12 residues long. Germline lookup yields CDR1 GTSNPN and CDR2 SVGIG (reference sequence). As DNA, the CDR3 is TGTGGCGTGGTCACTACAGGGACCGAGCAGTACTTC. This gives the protein CGVVTTGTEQYF.

The chain employs TRBV6-5 and TRBJ2-5, with D maybe TRBD1 (6 bases). This CDR3 contains 14 residues. CDR1 is MNHEY, CDR2 SVGAGI, per germline. V lost 6 bases to trimming and J lost 1 base, with 12 bases between them. The CDR3 is CASSPRGTQETQYF. CDR3 sequence (DNA): TGTGCCAGCAGCCCTAGGGGGACCCAAGAGACCCAGTACTTC.

The rearrangement joins TRBV7-9 to TRBJ2-5, with TRBD2 matching 9 bases. This CDR3 is built from 15 residues. The ends lost 1 base at V and 5 bases at J; junction bases unmatched: 5. The V gene's germline CDR1 is SEHNR and CDR2 FQNEAQ (reference sequence). The CDR3: CASSLGASGGETQYF. CDR3 DNA sequence: TGTGCCAGCAGCTTAGGAGCCAGCGGGGGGGAGACCCAGTACTTC.

The chain couples TRBV7-2 to TRBJ1-2; possibly TRBD1 for D (6 bases). Germline assignment: CDR1 SGHTA and CDR2 FQGNSA. V was cut by 5 bases and J by 14 bases, with 18 bases left in between. The CDR3 spans 12 residues. This CDR3 is CASSRTRQELTF. The CDR3 region has the DNA TGTGCCAGCAGCCGAACACGACAGGAGTTAACCTTC.

The rearrangement uses TRBV28 and TRBJ1-1; D remains unclear. Germline assignment: CDR1 MDHEN and CDR2 SYDVKM. CDR3 length equals 12 residues. Trimming shortened V by 3 bases and J by 6 bases, and 8 bases separated the two germline ends. CDR3 protein: CASSFSVAEAFF. The CDR3 bases are TGTGCCAGCAGTTTTTCGGTAGCTGAAGCTTTCTTT.

The chain has TRBV29-1 and TRBJ2-7, with D perhaps TRBD1 (5 bases). Trimming took 1 base from V and 6 from J, leaving 13 bases between them. CDR1 SQVTM and CDR2 ANQGSEA come from the germline V gene. The CDR3 covers 13 residues. CDR3 residues: CSVEATGFGEQYF. The CDR3 nucleotides read TGCAGCGTTGAAGCTACAGGTTTTGGCGAGCAGTACTTC.

The chain couples TRBV7-9 to TRBJ2-5; 7 bases are a match to TRBD1. The end of the DNA is better explained by TRBJ2-7, so the J call may be wrong. Per germline, CDR1 SEHNR and CDR2 FQNEAQ (reference sequence). This CDR3 has 14 amino acids. CDR3 sequence reads: CASSLGRGSYEQYF. The DNA for the CDR3 is TGTGCCAGCAGCTTAGGCAGGGGGTCCTACGAGCAGTACTTC.